Included here is one T cell receptor (beta chain) sequence, with context. Its antigen is not identified. Here immunoSEQ multiplex PCR was the method, and the copy in TCRdb shows in-frame clones only, minus some. Among 180,000 or so clones, 92% were seen once, and the ten largest hold 1.3%. The ends were cut back, 4 bases at V and 7 bases at J, with 16 bases in the middle. This CDR3 has 14 residues. CDR1 and CDR2 (germline): LNHDA, SQIVND (reference sequence). The data were obtained in a study of T cell responses to AZD1222 COVID-19 vaccine. Findings of the study overall: A mostly white British donor set with more females was recruited, and clonal diversity was possibly underestimated. Spike was spanned by vaccine-associated CD4 TCRs, which were dominant at 160-218 and 743-854.

The receptor comes from an adult who received the AZD1222 COVID-19 vaccine. The chain combines TRBV19 with TRBJ2-5; possible D gene TRBD1, 6 bases. The sequenced sample was peripheral blood, obtained 28 days after the second AZD1222 dose. Written as DNA, the CDR3 is TGTGCCAGTAGTAGTCCAGGGACACCGGGGACCCAGTACTTC. Its translation: CASSSPGTPGTQYF.